The clone carrying this T cell receptor beta chain was seen just once. This record comes from a study of blood T cell repertoires in COVID-19. Looking at the study overall: Acute and convalescent COVID-19 samples came from the United States, Italy and Spain. Nucleic acid was either cDNA or gDNA, and it came from T cells, B-cell-depleted T cells, or PBMCs.

Clones were sequenced by immunoSEQ multiplex PCR, and TCRdb holds only the in-frame ones, with some missing. This sample has 150,000 or so clones, with 90% found just once. Sequencing used peripheral blood. This TCR was recovered from a man in his sixties with active or convalescent COVID-19.

CDR3 protein: CASSSPGQTDYEQYF. The CDR3 bases are TGTGCCAGCAGTTCCCCGGGACAGACAGACTACGAGCAGTACTTC. The chain has TRBV6-5 and TRBJ2-7, with TRBD1 identical over 7 bases. This CDR3 region has 15 residues. Germline V gives CDR1 MNHEY, CDR2 SVGAGI. After removal of 4 bases from V and 3 bases from J, the junction contained 9 bases not matched to a gene.